Listed below are T cell receptor beta chains from one sample, sequenced in a study of CD8 T cells in ankylosing spondylitis. One entry per CDR3 protein results from TCRdb running MiXCR on the 5' RACE reads. The sample holds about 130,000 distinct CDR3 sequences, 9.3% seen once. The sequencing input was blood, either unsorted or a sorted T cell fraction (not recorded which). The receptors derive from a male donor with ankylosing spondylitis or in good health (not recorded which). The CDR3 runs from the conserved cysteine through the conserved F or W. Each record gives: D gene, V gene, J gene, clone size, CDR3 protein, CDR3 DNA. D genes are given only for firm matches. Size tells how often a clone was seen (once, few, many) or the class of an expanded clone, and some rows leave it out.

d_gene: .; v_gene: TRBV28; j_gene: TRBJ2-7; abundance: once; CDR3aa: CASSRGGSSYEQYF; CDR3nt: TGTGCCAGCAGTAGAGGTGGGTCTTCCTACGAGCAGTACTTC
d_gene: .; v_gene: TRBV7-3; j_gene: TRBJ2-2; abundance: .; CDR3aa: CASSLRALDHTGELFF; CDR3nt: TGTGCCAGCAGCTTAAGGGCACTAGACCACACCGGGGAGCTGTTTTTT
d_gene: .; v_gene: TRBV20-1; j_gene: TRBJ2-7; abundance: few; CDR3aa: CSASRDGEYEQYF; CDR3nt: TGCAGTGCTAGTAGGGACGGAGAATACGAGCAGTACTTC
d_gene: .; v_gene: TRBV29-1; j_gene: TRBJ2-1; abundance: few; CDR3aa: CSVEVSGWGANEQFF; CDR3nt: TGCAGCGTTGAGGTCAGCGGTTGGGGGGCCAATGAGCAGTTCTTC
d_gene: TRBD2; v_gene: TRBV5-1; j_gene: TRBJ2-1; abundance: many; CDR3aa: CASSGSGSPLENEQFF; CDR3nt: TGCGCCAGCAGCGGGAGCGGGAGCCCCCTTGAGAATGAGCAGTTCTTC
d_gene: .; v_gene: TRBV20-1; j_gene: TRBJ2-3; abundance: few; CDR3aa: CSARDRAGIDTQYF; CDR3nt: TGCAGTGCTAGAGATCGGGCAGGGATAGATACGCAGTATTTT
d_gene: .; v_gene: TRBV11-2; j_gene: TRBJ2-1; abundance: many; CDR3aa: CASSLDSRQINEQFF; CDR3nt: TGTGCCAGCAGCTTAGATAGTCGACAAATCAATGAGCAGTTCTTC
d_gene: TRBD2; v_gene: TRBV7-2; j_gene: TRBJ2-3; abundance: .; CDR3aa: CASSLALSGRGEDTQYF; CDR3nt: TGTGCCAGCAGCTTAGCGCTAAGCGGGAGGGGAGAAGATACGCAGTATTTT
d_gene: .; v_gene: TRBV27; j_gene: TRBJ2-1; abundance: few; CDR3aa: CASSLNGPTYSYNEQFF; CDR3nt: TGTGCCAGCAGTTTAAATGGCCCAACCTACTCCTACAATGAGCAGTTCTTC
d_gene: TRBD2; v_gene: TRBV12-3/TRBV12-4; j_gene: TRBJ2-3; abundance: many; CDR3aa: CASSGASGRSNTDTQYF; CDR3nt: TGTGCCAGCAGTGGGGCTAGCGGGAGGTCAAACACAGATACGCAGTATTTT
d_gene: TRBD2; v_gene: TRBV7-9; j_gene: TRBJ2-5; abundance: few; CDR3aa: CASSLARGASGSETQYF; CDR3nt: TGTGCCAGCAGCTTAGCGCGCGGGGCTAGCGGGAGTGAGACCCAGTACTTC
d_gene: .; v_gene: TRBV20-1; j_gene: TRBJ2-3; abundance: many; CDR3aa: CSAGIIAAYTDTQYF; CDR3nt: TGCAGTGCTGGAATCATAGCGGCCTACACAGATACGCAGTATTTT
d_gene: .; v_gene: TRBV6-1; j_gene: TRBJ2-3; abundance: .; CDR3aa: CASRRDRTFTDTQYF; CDR3nt: TGTGCCAGCAGACGGGACCGAACCTTCACAGATACGCAGTATTTT
d_gene: .; v_gene: TRBV5-8; j_gene: TRBJ2-2; abundance: many; CDR3aa: CASSGPAARDTGELFF; CDR3nt: TGTGCCAGCAGTGGGCCGGCGGCAAGGGACACCGGGGAGCTGTTTTTT
d_gene: .; v_gene: TRBV20-1; j_gene: TRBJ2-7; abundance: many; CDR3aa: CSARDGTRGALEQYF; CDR3nt: TGCAGTGCTAGAGATGGCACGAGAGGTGCTCTCGAGCAGTACTTC
d_gene: TRBD2; v_gene: TRBV6-2/TRBV6-3; j_gene: TRBJ2-7; abundance: many; CDR3aa: CASSKRTSGMAYEQYF; CDR3nt: TGTGCCAGCAGTAAACGGACTAGCGGGATGGCCTACGAGCAGTACTTC
d_gene: TRBD1; v_gene: TRBV29-1; j_gene: TRBJ2-5; abundance: few; CDR3aa: CSVVGVGQGGTETQYF; CDR3nt: TGCAGCGTAGTTGGGGTCGGACAGGGAGGAACAGAGACCCAGTACTTC
d_gene: TRBD2; v_gene: TRBV20-1; j_gene: TRBJ2-5; abundance: many; CDR3aa: CSARGLAGVWETQYF; CDR3nt: TGCAGTGCTAGAGGACTAGCGGGAGTATGGGAGACCCAGTACTTC
d_gene: .; v_gene: TRBV3-1; j_gene: TRBJ2-7; abundance: few; CDR3aa: CASSLRGNHYEQYF; CDR3nt: TGTGCCAGCAGCCTCCGCGGGAACCACTACGAGCAGTACTTC
d_gene: .; v_gene: TRBV28; j_gene: TRBJ2-2; abundance: few; CDR3aa: CATLIGGGAYTGELFF; CDR3nt: TGTGCCACCCTAATAGGAGGGGGCGCCTACACCGGGGAGCTGTTTTTT
d_gene: TRBD1; v_gene: TRBV12-3/TRBV12-4; j_gene: TRBJ2-3; abundance: many; CDR3aa: CASSSRTGSTDTQYF; CDR3nt: TGTGCCAGCAGTTCTCGGACAGGGAGCACAGATACGCAGTATTTT
d_gene: .; v_gene: TRBV12-3/TRBV12-4; j_gene: TRBJ1-5; abundance: many; CDR3aa: CASRHQNQPQHF; CDR3nt: TGTGCCAGCAGACACCAGAATCAGCCCCAGCATTTT
d_gene: TRBD2; v_gene: TRBV4-3; j_gene: TRBJ2-1; abundance: .; CDR3aa: CASSQGRLAQSYNEQFF; CDR3nt: TGCGCCAGCAGCCAAGGCAGACTAGCTCAATCCTACAATGAGCAGTTCTTC